These 24 T cell receptor beta chains were sequenced from one sample in a study of PD-1 blockade in classical Hodgkin lymphoma. Brentuximab vedotin exposure varied among the patients, all of whom had relapsed after autologous stem cell transplantation. TCRdb keeps only in-frame clones here, not all; method: immunoSEQ multiplex PCR. Of about 42,000 clones listed, 55% to 75% are singletons. Material: peripheral blood mononuclear cells (PBMCs), obtained at baseline. The receptor set was obtained from a human donor with classical Hodgkin lymphoma.

The rearrangement joins TRBV11-3 to TRBJ2-1, with D unclear. The CDR3 extends over 16 amino acids. Trimming removed 6 bases at V and 6 bases at J, with 21 bases between. The germline V gene encodes CDR1 SGHNT and CDR2 YENEEA. CDR3 nucleotides: TGTGCCAGCAGGCCCCCGTGGGGTTCGGACCCCAATGAGCAGTTCTTC. Encoded protein: CASRPPWGSDPNEQFF. Variable domain in full (rest from reference TRBV11-3 and TRBJ2-1): EAGVVQSPRYKIIEKKQPVAFWCNPISGHNTLYWYLQNLGQGPELLIRYENEEAVDDSQLPKDRFSAERLKGVDSTLKIQPAELGDSAVYLCASRPPWGSDPNEQFFGPGTRLTVL.

The V gene is TRBV7-8, the J gene TRBJ2-5; D is unresolved. This CDR3 has 12 residues. The V gene lost 10 bases and the J gene lost 2 bases, with 11 bases spanning the gap. In germline, CDR1 is SGHVS, CDR2 FQNEAQ. The CDR3 DNA is TGTGCCACCTCCACAGAGCAAGAGACCCAGTACTTC. Protein: CATSTEQETQYF.

The sample holds many counts of this clone. This sequence joins TRBV29-1 and TRBJ2-1; possible D gene TRBD1, 5 bases. Germline lookup yields CDR1 SQVTM and CDR2 ANQGSEA. V gave up 4 bases and J gave up 6 bases, with 13 bases separating them. There are 13 residues in the CDR3. CDR3 loop: CSVVSRVVNEQFF. Here the CDR3 DNA reads TGCAGCGTTGTATCCAGGGTTGTCAATGAGCAGTTCTTC.

The chain couples TRBV7-9 to TRBJ1-1, with D unresolved. This CDR3 spans 12 amino acids. Germline lookup yields CDR1 SEHNR and CDR2 FQNEAQ (reference sequence). Trimming removed 1 base from V and 7 bases from J, with 7 bases in between. CDR3 loop: CASSLVLDEAFF. CDR3 DNA sequence: TGTGCCAGCAGCTTAGTATTAGATGAAGCTTTCTTT.

The chain uses TRBV18 and TRBJ1-1, with unresolved D. V lost 10 bases to trimming and J lost 3 bases, with 12 bases between them. This CDR3 is 12 amino acids long. Germline V gives CDR1 KGHSH, CDR2 LQKENI. The CDR3 nucleotides read TGTGCCACCAGCCAGTTGGACACTGAAGCTTTCTTT. It is translated as CATSQLDTEAFF.

The chain employs TRBV28 and TRBJ2-1, with TRBD1 identical over 7 bases. The CDR3 is 15 amino acids. CDR1 and CDR2 (germline): MDHEN, SYDVKM. The V gene end was trimmed by 7 bases and the J gene end by 0 bases; junction bases not matched to a gene: 6. The CDR3 nucleotides are TGTGCCAGCACCACGGGACAGTACTCCTACAATGAGCAGTTCTTC. It encodes CASTTGQYSYNEQFF. Together with reference TRBV28 and TRBJ2-1, the CDR3 gives the full variable domain: DVKVTQSSRYLVKRTGEKVFLECVQDMDHENMFWYRQDPGLGLRLIYFSYDVKMKEKGDIPEGYSVSREKKERFSLILESASTNQTSMYLCASTTGQYSYNEQFFGPGTRLTVL.

The chain links TRBV13 to TRBJ2-2; possible D gene TRBD1, 6 bases. The germline V and J ends were trimmed by 1 base and 4 bases, with 13 bases remaining between them. CDR3 size: 16 residues. Looked up from germline, CDR1 is PRHDT and CDR2 is FYEKMQ (reference sequence). CDR3: CASSLAAGVGTGELFF. The CDR3 DNA reads TGTGCCAGCAGCTTAGCGGCAGGGGTGGGCACCGGGGAGCTGTTTTTT.

J is TRBJ2-7 and V is TRBV7-7; possibly TRBD1 for D (5 bases). V dropped 4 bases and J dropped 1 base, with 11 bases sitting between them. The CDR3 runs to 14 residues. Germline CDR1 is SSHAT and CDR2 is FNYEAQ (reference sequence). This CDR3 reads CASSSTPGSYEQYF. The CDR3 nucleotides read TGTGCCAGCAGCTCAACTCCAGGGTCCTACGAGCAGTACTTC. The whole variable domain, filled in from reference TRBV7-7 and TRBJ2-7, reads GAGVSQSPRYKVTKRGQDVTLRCDPISSHATLYWYQQALGQGPEFLTYFNYEAQPDKSGLPSDRFSAERPEGSISTLTIQRTEQRDSAMYRCASSSTPGSYEQYFGPGTRLTVT.

The J gene is TRBJ2-7, the V gene TRBV6-1; D remains unclear. The V end lost 11 bases, the J end lost 3 bases, and 8 bases lay between the germline ends. The CDR3 contains 10 residues. The germline V gene has CDR1 MNHNS and CDR2 SASEGT. The CDR3 bases are TGTGCCGGCGGATTCTACGAGCAGTACTTC. As protein: CAGGFYEQYF.

This rearrangement joins TRBV7-9 to TRBJ2-2, with 10 bases lining up with TRBD2. With 2 bases clipped from V and 10 bases from J, the junction kept 7 bases outside the gene matches. The CDR3 has 15 amino acids. Looked up from germline, CDR1 is SEHNR and CDR2 is FQNEAQ (reference sequence). CDR3 sequence (DNA): TGTGCCAGCAGCTTAATGGCTAGCGGGGGCGCGGAGCTGTTTTTT. Its protein is CASSLMASGGAELFF.

In its sample, this clone is medium-sized. The V and J genes are TRBV9 and TRBJ2-7, with D unclear. The length of the CDR3 is 14 residues. CDR1 and CDR2 from the germline V gene are SGDLS and YYNGEE. V was clipped by 0 bases and J by 2 bases, with 9 bases between them. Written as DNA, the CDR3 is TGTGCCAGCAGCGTAGCGCCCTCCCCCTACGAGCAGTACTTC. Protein: CASSVAPSPYEQYF.

The rearrangement uses TRBV7-9 and TRBJ2-5, with D possibly matching TRBD2 (6 bases). Matching the DNA end better, TRBJ2-7 makes the J call doubtful. The CDR3 has 15 amino acids. Germline CDR1 SEHNR, CDR2 FQNEAQ (reference sequence). CDR3 coding DNA: TGTGCCAGCAGCTGGGTGACGACGGGGGACTACGAGCAGTACTTC. Amino acids: CASSWVTTGDYEQYF.

This clone was counted a single time. The gene calls are TRBV30 and TRBJ1-3; D perhaps matches TRBD1 (6 bases). The length of the CDR3 is 16 residues. The V gene's germline CDR1 is GTSNPN and CDR2 SVGIG (reference sequence). Trimming took 3 bases from V and 3 from J, leaving 18 bases between them. CDR3 DNA: TGTGCCTGGAGCCCTAAACAGGGTAGAGGTGGAAACACCATATATTTT. Translation: CAWSPKQGRGGNTIYF.

The genes are TRBV6-4 and TRBJ1-2, with D perhaps matching TRBD1 (6 bases). With 8 bases removed from V and 6 bases from J, the gap between germline ends came to 10 bases. Germline V gene lookup returns CDR1 MRHNA and CDR2 SNTAGT. The CDR3 is 11 residues long. CDR3 amino acids: CASGRGHGYTF. The CDR3 bases are TGTGCCAGCGGCAGGGGACATGGCTACACCTTC.

The CDR3 coding sequence is TGTGCCAGTTCAGCCCAGCAGTTCTTC. This sequence encodes CASSAQQFF. The chain recombines TRBV7-9 with TRBJ2-1, with unresolved D. Germline V CDR1 and CDR2: SEHNR, FQNEAQ (reference sequence). Deletions cut 9 bases from V and 11 bases from J, with 8 bases between. This CDR3 has 9 amino acids.

The chain has TRBV4-3 and TRBJ2-7, with no clear D. CDR1 is LGHNA, CDR2 YSLEER, per germline. Trimming removed 3 bases at V and 0 bases at J, with 9 bases between. There are 14 residues in the CDR3. CDR3 residues: CASSQALNSYEQYF. The CDR3 DNA reads as TGCGCCAGCAGCCAGGCGCTCAACTCCTACGAGCAGTACTTC.

The genes are TRBV6-6 and TRBJ2-7, with D unresolved. V was cut by 0 bases and J by 0 bases, with 12 bases left in between. Per germline, CDR1 MNHNY and CDR2 SVGAGI (reference sequence). The CDR3 length is 16 residues. Here the CDR3 reads CASSYSRVMGSYEQYF. CDR3 DNA sequence: TGTGCCAGCAGTTACTCAAGGGTTATGGGCTCCTACGAGCAGTACTTC.

This clone was seen only a few times. The gene calls are TRBV18 and TRBJ1-1; no clear D. In germline, CDR1 is KGHSH, CDR2 LQKENI. The V and J ends lost 0 bases and 0 bases respectively, with 2 bases between them. The CDR3 has 13 residues. In DNA form, the CDR3 reads TGTGCCAGCTCACCACCGGTGAACACTGAAGCTTTCTTT. It is translated as CASSPPVNTEAFF. Full variable domain (outside the CDR3, taken from reference TRBV18 and TRBJ1-1): NAGVMQNPRHLVRRRGQEARLRCSPMKGHSHVYWYRQLPEEGLKFMVYLQKENIIDESGMPKERFSAEFPKEGPSILRIQQVVRGDSAAYFCASSPPVNTEAFFGQGTRLTVV.

This chain uses TRBV27 with TRBJ1-1; 7 nucleotides match TRBD1. V gave up 9 bases and J gave up 3 bases; unmatched junction bases: 10. The germline gives CDR1 MNHEY, CDR2 SMNVEV (reference sequence). CDR3 length: 14 amino acids. The CDR3 DNA follows: TGTGCCAGTAAAGAGACAGGGTTGGACACTGAAGCTTTCTTT. It encodes CASKETGLDTEAFF.

This chain connects TRBV29-1 to TRBJ1-1; D possibly corresponds to TRBD1 (6 bases). V lost 7 bases, J lost 2 bases, and 14 bases lay in between. This CDR3 region has 13 residues. Germline values: CDR1 SQVTM, CDR2 ANQGSEA. The CDR3 is CSAVGQINTEAFF. The DNA of the CDR3 is TGCAGCGCAGTAGGACAGATAAACACTGAAGCTTTCTTT. The full variable domain, completed using reference TRBV29-1 and TRBJ1-1, is SAVISQKPSRDICQRGTSLTIQCQVDSQVTMMFWYRQQPGQSLTLIATANQGSEATYESGFVIDKFPISRPNLTFSTLTVSNMSPEDSSIYLCSAVGQINTEAFFGQGTRLTVV.

V and J are TRBV7-2 and TRBJ1-2, with D uncertain. Germline lookup yields CDR1 SGHTA and CDR2 FQGNSA. The CDR3 totals 14 residues. V lost 2 bases, J lost 8 bases, and 15 bases lay in between. The CDR3 DNA follows: TGTGCCAGCAGCTTAAGTAGTAATCCCGTGGGCTACACCTTC. Its translation: CASSLSSNPVGYTF.

The V call is TRBV6-4, the J call TRBJ1-4, with 9 nucleotides matching TRBD1. This CDR3 is 15 amino acids long. The germline V gene encodes CDR1 MRHNA and CDR2 SNTAGT. The junction had 5 bases not matched to a gene; V was cut back by 3 bases and J by 6 bases. CDR3 DNA sequence: TGTGCCAGCAGTGAGGGGACAGGGTCCTATGAAAAACTGTTTTTT. Its protein is CASSEGTGSYEKLFF.

Worth noting for this clone: The junction departs from germline at one end; a sequencing error may be responsible. The chain employs TRBV29-1 and TRBJ1-2; D is unresolved. Germline loops: CDR1 SQVTM, CDR2 ANQGSEA. The CDR3 loop spans 13 amino acids. CDR3 sequence (DNA): TGCAGCGTTGAACATGCGTTCGGCGATGGCCACACCTTC. Its translation is CSVEHAFGDGHTF. Together with reference TRBV29-1 and TRBJ1-2, the CDR3 gives the full variable domain: SAVISQKPSRDICQRGTSLTIQCQVDSQVTMMFWYRQQPGQSLTLIATANQGSEATYESGFVIDKFPISRPNLTFSTLTVSNMSPEDSSIYLCSVEHAFGDGHTFGSGTRLTVV.

The rearrangement joins TRBV4-3 to TRBJ2-1; the D is unclear. Germline CDR1 is LGHNA and CDR2 is YSLEER. This CDR3 contains 13 residues. V lost 0 bases and J lost 6, with 6 bases in between. The CDR3 region is CASSQDRSNEQFF. CDR3 coding DNA: TGCGCCAGCAGCCAAGATCGGAGCAATGAGCAGTTCTTC.